This TCR beta chain was profiled in a study of blood T cell repertoires in COVID-19. Assay used: immunoSEQ multiplex PCR; TCRdb lists only in-frame clones, some missing. This sample has fewer than 90,000 clones; around three quarters occur once, and the top ten carry around 4.4%. The CDR3 loop spans 15 amino acids. CDR1 LNHNV and CDR2 YYDKDF come from the germline V gene (reference sequence). Trimming removed 0 bases at V and 7 bases at J, with 15 bases between. The chain couples TRBV15 to TRBJ2-5; D is possibly TRBD2 (5 bases). The source material was peripheral blood. The source of this sequence is a woman aged 45-65 years with acute or convalescent COVID-19. The CDR3 protein is CATSRETRVLGTQYF. The CDR3, as DNA: TGTGCCACCAGCAGAGAAACGAGGGTGTTGGGGACCCAGTACTTC.